The following is a TCR beta chain sequence with its context. The sample originates from a study of patients and donors after allogeneic stem cell transplantation. Via MiXCR, TCRdb re-called the RT-PCR reads, giving one row per CDR3 protein. Among 150,000 or so distinct CDR3 sequences, 20% to 25% were seen once, and the ten largest hold roughly 26%. Per the germline V gene, CDR1 is MNHNS and CDR2 is SASEGT. Between the trimmed V and J ends, which lost 1 base and 7 bases, there was a span of 7 bases. The CDR3 extends over 13 amino acids. This sequence joins TRBV6-1 and TRBJ1-4; D remains unclear. The sequenced sample was blood, either unsorted or a sorted T cell fraction (not recorded which). The receptor was isolated from a human donor who was either an allogeneic HSCT recipient or a stem cell or donor lymphocyte infusion donor (not recorded which). It is not recorded whose cells these are; they may come from a transplant donor. CDR3 region: CASSEGLREKLFF. The CDR3 DNA is TGTGCCAGCAGTGAAGGACTGCGTGAAAAACTGTTTTTT.